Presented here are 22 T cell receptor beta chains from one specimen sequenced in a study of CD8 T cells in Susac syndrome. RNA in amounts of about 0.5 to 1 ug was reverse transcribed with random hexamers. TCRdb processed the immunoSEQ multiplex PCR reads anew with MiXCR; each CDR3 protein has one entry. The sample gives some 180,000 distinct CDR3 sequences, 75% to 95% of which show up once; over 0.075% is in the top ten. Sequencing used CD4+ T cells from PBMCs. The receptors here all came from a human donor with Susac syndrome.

The CDR3 sequence: CASSLFPSGGRETQYF. As DNA, the CDR3 is TGTGCCAGCAGCTTGTTCCCCAGCGGGGGTAGGGAGACCCAGTACTTC. The V gene is TRBV5-4, the J gene TRBJ2-5; 8 bases are shared with TRBD2. The germline CDR1 and CDR2 sequences are SGHNT and YYREEE (reference sequence). Germline trimming cut 1 base from V and 5 bases from J; bases unmatched to any gene: 10. The CDR3 spans 16 residues.

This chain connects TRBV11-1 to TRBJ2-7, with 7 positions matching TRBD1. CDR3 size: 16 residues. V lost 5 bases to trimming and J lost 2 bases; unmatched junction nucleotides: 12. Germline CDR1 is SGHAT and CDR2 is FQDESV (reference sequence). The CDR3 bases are TGTGCCAGCAGCCCTAGGGGCAGGGGGAAGGCCTACGAGCAGTACTTC. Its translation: CASSPRGRGKAYEQYF. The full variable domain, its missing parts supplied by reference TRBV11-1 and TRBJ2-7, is EAEVAQSPRYKITEKSQAVAFWCDPISGHATLYWYRQILGQGPELLVQFQDESVVDDSQLPKDRFSAERLKGVDSTLKIQPAELGDSAMYLCASSPRGRGKAYEQYFGPGTRLTVT.

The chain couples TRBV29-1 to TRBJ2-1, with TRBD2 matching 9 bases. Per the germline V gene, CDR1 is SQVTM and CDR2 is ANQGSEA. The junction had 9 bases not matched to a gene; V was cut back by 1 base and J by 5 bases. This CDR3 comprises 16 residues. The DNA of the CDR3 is TGCAGCGTTGAAGGGACTAGCGCGCCCCCACACAATGAGCAGTTCTTC. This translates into CSVEGTSAPPHNEQFF.

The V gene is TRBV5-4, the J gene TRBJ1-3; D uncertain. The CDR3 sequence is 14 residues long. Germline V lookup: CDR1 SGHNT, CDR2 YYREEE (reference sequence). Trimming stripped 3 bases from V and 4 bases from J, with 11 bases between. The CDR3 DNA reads TGTGCCAGCAGCTCGAGGGAGTTCGGAAACACCATATATTTT. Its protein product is CASSSREFGNTIYF.

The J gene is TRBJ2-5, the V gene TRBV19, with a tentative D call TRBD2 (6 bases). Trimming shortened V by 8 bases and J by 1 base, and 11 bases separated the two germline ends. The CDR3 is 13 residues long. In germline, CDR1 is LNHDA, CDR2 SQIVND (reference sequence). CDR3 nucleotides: TGTGCCAGTGGTACCGGGAGCCAAGAGACCCAGTACTTC. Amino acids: CASGTGSQETQYF.

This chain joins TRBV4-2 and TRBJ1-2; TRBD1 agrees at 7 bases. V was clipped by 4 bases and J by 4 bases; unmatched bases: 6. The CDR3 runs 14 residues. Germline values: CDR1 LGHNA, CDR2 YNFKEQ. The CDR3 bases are TGTGCCAGCAGCCGAGGGGGCGACGGCTATGGCTACACCTTC. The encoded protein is CASSRGGDGYGYTF.

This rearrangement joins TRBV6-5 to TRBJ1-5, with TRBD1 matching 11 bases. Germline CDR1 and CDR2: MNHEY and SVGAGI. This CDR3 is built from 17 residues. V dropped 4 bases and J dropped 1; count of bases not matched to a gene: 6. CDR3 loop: CASSSSWDRGSNQPQHF. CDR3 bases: TGTGCCAGCAGTTCGTCCTGGGACAGGGGGAGCAATCAGCCCCAGCATTTT.

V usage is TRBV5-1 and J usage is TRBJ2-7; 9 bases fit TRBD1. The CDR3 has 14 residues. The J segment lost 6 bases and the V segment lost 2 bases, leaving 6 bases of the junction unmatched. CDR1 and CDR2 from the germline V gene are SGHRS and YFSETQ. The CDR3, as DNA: TGCGCCAGCAGCTTACTGACAGGGGGGAGCGAGCAGTACTTC. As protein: CASSLLTGGSEQYF.

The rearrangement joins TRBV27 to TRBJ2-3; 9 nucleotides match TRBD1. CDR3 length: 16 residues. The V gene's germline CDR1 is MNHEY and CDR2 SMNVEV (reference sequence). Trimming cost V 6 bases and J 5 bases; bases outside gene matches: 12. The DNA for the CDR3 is TGTGCCAGCAGCCTAATCCGACAGGGGGGTGGAGATACGCAGTATTTT. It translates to CASSLIRQGGGDTQYF.

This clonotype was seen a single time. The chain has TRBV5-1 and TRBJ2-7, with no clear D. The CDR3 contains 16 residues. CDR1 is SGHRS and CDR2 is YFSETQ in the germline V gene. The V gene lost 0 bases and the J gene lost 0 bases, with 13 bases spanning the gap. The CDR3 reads CASSLEGSESSYEQYF. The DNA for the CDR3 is TGCGCCAGCAGCTTGGAAGGTTCGGAGAGCTCCTACGAGCAGTACTTC.

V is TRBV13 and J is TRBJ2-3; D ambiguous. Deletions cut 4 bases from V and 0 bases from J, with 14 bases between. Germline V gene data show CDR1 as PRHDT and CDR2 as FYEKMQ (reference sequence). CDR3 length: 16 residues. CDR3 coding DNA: TGTGCCAGCAGCTCCATGAGGCAGACTAGCACAGATACGCAGTATTTT. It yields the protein CASSSMRQTSTDTQYF.

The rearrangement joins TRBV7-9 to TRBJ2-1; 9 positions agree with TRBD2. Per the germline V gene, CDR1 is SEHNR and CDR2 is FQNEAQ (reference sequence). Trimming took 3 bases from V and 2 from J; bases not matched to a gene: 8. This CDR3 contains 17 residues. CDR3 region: CASSFFGRGGTYNEQFF. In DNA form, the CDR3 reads TGTGCCAGCAGCTTCTTTGGGCGGGGGGGTACCTACAATGAGCAGTTCTTC.

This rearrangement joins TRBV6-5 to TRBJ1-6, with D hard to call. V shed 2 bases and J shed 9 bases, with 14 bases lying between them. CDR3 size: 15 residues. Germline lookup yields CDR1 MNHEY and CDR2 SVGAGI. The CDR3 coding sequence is TGTGCCAGCAGTTACACCGGCCAGGAAGGTTCACCCCTCCACTTT. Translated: CASSYTGQEGSPLHF.

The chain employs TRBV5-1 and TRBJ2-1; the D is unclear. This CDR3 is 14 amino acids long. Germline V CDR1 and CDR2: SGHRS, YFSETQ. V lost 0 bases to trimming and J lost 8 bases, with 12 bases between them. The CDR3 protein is CASSLERPWDEQFF. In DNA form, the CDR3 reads TGCGCCAGCAGCTTGGAGAGGCCCTGGGATGAGCAGTTCTTC.

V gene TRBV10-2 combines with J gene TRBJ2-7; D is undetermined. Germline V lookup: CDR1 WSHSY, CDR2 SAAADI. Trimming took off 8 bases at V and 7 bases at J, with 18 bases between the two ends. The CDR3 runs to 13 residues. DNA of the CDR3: TGCGCCAGCGTGGGAAAGAGGACGTGGGAGCAGTACTTC. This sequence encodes CASVGKRTWEQYF.

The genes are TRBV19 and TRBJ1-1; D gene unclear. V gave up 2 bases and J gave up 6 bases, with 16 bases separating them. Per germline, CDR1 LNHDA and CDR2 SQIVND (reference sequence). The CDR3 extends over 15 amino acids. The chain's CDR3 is CASSIRQRVVAEAFF. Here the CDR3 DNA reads TGTGCCAGTAGTATACGTCAAAGGGTGGTTGCTGAAGCTTTCTTT.

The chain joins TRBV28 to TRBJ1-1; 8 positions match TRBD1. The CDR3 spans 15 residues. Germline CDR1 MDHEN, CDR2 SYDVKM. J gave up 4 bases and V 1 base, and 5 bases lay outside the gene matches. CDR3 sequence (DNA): TGTGCCAGCAGTTTATTTGCCAGGGGGCCCACTGAAGCTTTCTTT. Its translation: CASSLFARGPTEAFF.

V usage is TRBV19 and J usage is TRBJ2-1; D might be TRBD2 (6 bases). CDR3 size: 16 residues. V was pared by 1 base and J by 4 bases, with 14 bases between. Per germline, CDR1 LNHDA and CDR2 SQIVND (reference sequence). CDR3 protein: CASSIVEGGRYNEQFF. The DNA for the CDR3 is TGTGCCAGTAGTATAGTTGAGGGAGGAAGGTACAATGAGCAGTTCTTC. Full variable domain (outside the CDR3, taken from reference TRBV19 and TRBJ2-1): DGGITQSPKYLFRKEGQNVTLSCEQNLNHDAMYWYRQDPGQGLRLIYYSQIVNDFQKGDIAEGYSVSREKKESFPLTVTSAQKNPTAFYLCASSIVEGGRYNEQFFGPGTRLTVL.

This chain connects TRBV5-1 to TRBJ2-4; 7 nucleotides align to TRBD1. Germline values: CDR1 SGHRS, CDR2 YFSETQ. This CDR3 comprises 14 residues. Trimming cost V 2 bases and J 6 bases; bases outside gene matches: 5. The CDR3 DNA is TGCGCCAGCAGCTTTGGGGACAGCCTAAACATTCAGTACTTC. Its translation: CASSFGDSLNIQYF.

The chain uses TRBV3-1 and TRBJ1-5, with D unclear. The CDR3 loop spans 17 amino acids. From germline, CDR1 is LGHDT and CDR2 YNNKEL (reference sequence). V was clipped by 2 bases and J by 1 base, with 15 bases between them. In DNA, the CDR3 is TGTGCCAGCAGCCAATCTTATGCAGGCGGGAGCAATCAGCCCCAGCATTTT. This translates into CASSQSYAGGSNQPQHF. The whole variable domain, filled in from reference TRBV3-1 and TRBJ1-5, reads DTAVSQTPKYLVTQMGNDKSIKCEQNLGHDTMYWYKQDSKKFLKIMFSYNNKELIINETVPNRFSPKSPDKAHLNLHINSLELGDSAVYFCASSQSYAGGSNQPQHFGDGTRLSIL.

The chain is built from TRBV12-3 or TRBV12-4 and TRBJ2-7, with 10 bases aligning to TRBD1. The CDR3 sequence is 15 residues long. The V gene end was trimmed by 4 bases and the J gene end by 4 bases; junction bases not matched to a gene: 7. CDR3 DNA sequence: TGTGCCAGCAGTTCACCGGGACAGGGGTATTACGAGCAGTACTTC. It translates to CASSSPGQGYYEQYF.

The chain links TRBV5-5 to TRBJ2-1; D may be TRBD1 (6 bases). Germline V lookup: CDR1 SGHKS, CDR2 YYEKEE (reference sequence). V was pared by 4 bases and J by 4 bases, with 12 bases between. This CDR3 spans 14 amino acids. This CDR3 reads CASSGGSLYNEQFF. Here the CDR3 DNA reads TGTGCCAGCAGCGGGGGCTCGTTGTACAATGAGCAGTTCTTC.